This T cell receptor beta chain was observed in a study of vaccination effects on CD4 cells after COVID-19. About the study: Median timing of post-vaccine samples was 72 days after the second dose.

Trimming removed 3 bases from V and 7 bases from J, with 10 bases in between. CDR1 and CDR2 (germline): SNHLY, FYNNEI. This CDR3 has 14 residues. ViraFEST assay sequencing came after antigen-specific CD4+ T cells were expanded with viral peptide pools. Having been cultured for less than 12 days, the cells underwent CD4+ T cell isolation. The participants, recipients of two vaccine doses, got either BNT162b2 or mRNA-1273. The authors replaced half the medium with IL-2 medium on days 3 and 7. Sequenced by immunoSEQ multiplex PCR; TCRdb stores in-frame clones only, minus some. The data show tens of thousands of clones, nearly 80% seen once. General observations from the study: Relatively few convalescent patients took part in the study, which had no early post-infection timepoints.

Remarks on this clone: Its antigen is currently unknown.

The source of this sequence is a human donor who received a COVID-19 vaccine. Some clones in this sample may be carry-over from other donors' samples. J is TRBJ1-6 and V is TRBV2; no definite D call. The sample in question was CD4+ T cells from PBMCs cultured with SARS-CoV-2 spike peptides, obtained after COVID-19 vaccination. The CDR3 is CASSEQVPNSPLHF. The CDR3 nucleotides read TGTGCCAGCAGTGAGCAGGTCCCGAATTCACCCCTCCACTTT.